The text below deals with one TCR beta chain. The data originate from a study of shared clonotypes between healthy human individuals. Looking at the study overall: Ranging from 18 to 49 in age, donors were two women and a few men. Per-donor plates numbered three CD4 naive, three CD4 memory, two CD8 naive and one CD8 memory.

As handled by the study authors: As immunoSEQ supplied junction-only sequences (without quality scores), filtering differed. Produced via immunoSEQ multiplex PCR; TCRdb's table is partial and in-frame only. The V and J calls and clone size are taken from that table; D and trimming were inferred from the DNA. The sample shows some 1 million clones, about 80% of them seen only once. The CDR3 is 15 residues long. The germline V gene encodes CDR1 SGHNT and CDR2 YENEEA. V lost 1 base and J lost 1, with 9 bases in between. The sequenced sample consisted of memory CD4+ T cells sorted from blood. Stated subset: CD45RA-negative fraction. The genes are TRBV11-3 and TRBJ2-3; D is unresolved. This sequence was found in a man between 18 and 29 years old in good health. Here the CDR3 reads CASSLGWARTDTQYF. In DNA, the CDR3 is TGTGCCAGCAGCTTAGGTTGGGCCCGCACAGATACGCAGTATTTT.